This TCR beta chain was profiled in a study of cytomegalovirus exposure and HLA in healthy donors. Concerning this clone: The antigen is not known.

General study points: There were fewer than 200 TCR beta chains listed as cytomegalovirus-associated. Later analysis demonstrated an association between a missense DCLRE1C variant and TCR beta V- and J-gene trimming.

Amplification used 60 Vbeta primers and 13 Jbeta primers. TCRdb keeps only in-frame clones here, not all; method: immunoSEQ multiplex PCR. This sample contains about 200,000 clones. The CDR3 spans 19 residues. Per germline, CDR1 SGDLS and CDR2 YYNGEE. V dropped 1 base and J dropped 7 bases, with 27 bases sitting between them. Sequenced: PBMCs. V and J are TRBV9 and TRBJ2-1, with a weak D call TRBD1 (5 bases). The clonotype was recovered from a girl aged 2 to 10 in good health and CMV-seropositive. The CDR3 DNA sequence: TGTGCCAGCAGCGTATATGGTGGAAGGCGCGGACAAGGGGAAAATGAGCAGTTCTTC. Protein sequence: CASSVYGGRRGQGENEQFF.